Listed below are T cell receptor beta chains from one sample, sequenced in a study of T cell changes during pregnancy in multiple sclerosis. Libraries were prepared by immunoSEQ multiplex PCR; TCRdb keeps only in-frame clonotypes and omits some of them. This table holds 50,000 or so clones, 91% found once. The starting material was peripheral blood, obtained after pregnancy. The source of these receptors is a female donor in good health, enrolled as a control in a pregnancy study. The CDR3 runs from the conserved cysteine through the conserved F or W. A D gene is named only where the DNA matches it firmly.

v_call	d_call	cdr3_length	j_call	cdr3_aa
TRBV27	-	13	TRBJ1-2	CASTFSGGYGYTF
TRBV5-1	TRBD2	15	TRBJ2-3	CASGPWAGGLNTQYF
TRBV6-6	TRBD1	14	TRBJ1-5	CASSQGGQNQPQHF
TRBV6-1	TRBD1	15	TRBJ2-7	CASSGPGQGTYEQYF
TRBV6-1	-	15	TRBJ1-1	CASSRDTYRGTEAFF
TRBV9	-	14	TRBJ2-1	CASSPWTTNNEQFF
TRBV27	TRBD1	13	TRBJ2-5	CASRRTGVETQYF
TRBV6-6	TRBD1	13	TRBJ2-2	CASGTGVTGELFF
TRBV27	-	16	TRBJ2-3	CASRKDSRISTDTQYF
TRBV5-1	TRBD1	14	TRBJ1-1	CASSREGQGKSAFF
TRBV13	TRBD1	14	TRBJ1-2	CASRPGGARGGYTF
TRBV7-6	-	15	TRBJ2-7	CASSLRGRGSYEQYF
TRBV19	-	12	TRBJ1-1	CASSLGNTEAFF
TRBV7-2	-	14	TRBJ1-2	CASSPGPGVYGYTF
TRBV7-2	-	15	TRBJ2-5	CASSPQGTLKETQYF
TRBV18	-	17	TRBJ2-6	CASSPVTGASGANVLTF
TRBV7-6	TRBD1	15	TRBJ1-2	CASSLQGAQDPGYTF
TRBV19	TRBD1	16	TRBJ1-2	CASTSWDREGGYGYTF
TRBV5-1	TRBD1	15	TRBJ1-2	CASSWGTEAAYGYTF
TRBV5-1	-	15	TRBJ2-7	CASSFTTTGSYEQYF
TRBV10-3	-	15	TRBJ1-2	CAISSRQRDNYGYTF
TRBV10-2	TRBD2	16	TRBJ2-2	CASNILAGGLTGELFF
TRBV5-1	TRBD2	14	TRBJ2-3	CASTASGNTDTQYF
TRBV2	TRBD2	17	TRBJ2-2	CASREGLAGGNTGELFF
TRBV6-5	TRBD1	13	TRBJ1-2	CASSRDSYYGYTF
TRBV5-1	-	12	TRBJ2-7	CASRGVTYEQYF
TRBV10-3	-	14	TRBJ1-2	CAISESMTDHGYTF
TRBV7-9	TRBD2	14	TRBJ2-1	CASSLHSGWVEQFF
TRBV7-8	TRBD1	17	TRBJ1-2	CASSLQGTGGVGYGYTF
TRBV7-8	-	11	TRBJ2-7	CASSLTYEQYF
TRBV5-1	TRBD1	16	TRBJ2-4	CASSFTPGQGNNIQYF
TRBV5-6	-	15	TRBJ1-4	CASLHTGTRNEKLFF
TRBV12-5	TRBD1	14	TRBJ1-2	CASGIGQGHYGYTF
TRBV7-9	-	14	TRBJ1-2	CASTHGGVNYGYTF
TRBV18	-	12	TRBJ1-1	CASSPQRSEAFF
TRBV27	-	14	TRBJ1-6	CASSLRRINSPLHF
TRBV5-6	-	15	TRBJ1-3	CASSLGGPSGNTIYF
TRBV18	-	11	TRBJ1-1	CASSRRDEAFF
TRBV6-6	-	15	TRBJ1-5	CASSYLDISNQPQHF
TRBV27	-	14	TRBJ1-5	CASRTDSFNQPQHF
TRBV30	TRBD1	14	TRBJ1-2	CAWSVGQGGGGYTF
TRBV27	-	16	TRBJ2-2	CASSLFARGYTGELFF
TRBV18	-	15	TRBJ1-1	CASSPSRSADTEAFF
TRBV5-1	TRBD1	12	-	CASSTGGSEQYF
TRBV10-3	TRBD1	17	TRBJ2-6	CAISAWTGGGGANVLTF
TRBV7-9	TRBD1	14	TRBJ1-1	CASSPRQGTGEAFF
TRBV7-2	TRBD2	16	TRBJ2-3	CASSPRTSGGVDTQYF
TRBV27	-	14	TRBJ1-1	CASSQSRQDTEAFF
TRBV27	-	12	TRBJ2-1	CASSSYDNEQFF
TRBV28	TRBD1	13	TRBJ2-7	CASSFTLGGTVTF
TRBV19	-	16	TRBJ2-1	CASTNRGKGSYNEQFF
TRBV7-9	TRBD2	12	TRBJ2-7	CASSITSVEQYF
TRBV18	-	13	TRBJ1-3	CASSPSSGNTIYF
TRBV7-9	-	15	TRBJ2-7	CASTNMAAGSYEQYF
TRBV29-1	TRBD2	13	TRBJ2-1	CSVRLAGYNEQFF
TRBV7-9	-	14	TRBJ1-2	CASSLGTGLGGYTF
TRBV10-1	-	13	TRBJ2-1	CASSPTKRTEQFF
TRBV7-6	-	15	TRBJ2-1	CASSQGHPEVNEQFF
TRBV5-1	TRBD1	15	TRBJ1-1	CASSPLDRGNTEAFF